The 16 T cell receptor beta chains given below trace back to one sample, sequenced in a study of T cell responses to AZD1222 COVID-19 vaccine. Profiled with immunoSEQ multiplex PCR; TCRdb holds only in-frame clones, not every one. The data show 100,000 or so clones, with roughly 87% seen just once and 16% held by the top ten. Sequences were derived from peripheral blood, sampled on day 0 of AZD1222 vaccination. These receptors were obtained from an adult in good health.

V gene TRBV29-1 combines with J gene TRBJ2-3; perhaps TRBD2 as D (5 bases). Germline V gives CDR1 SQVTM, CDR2 ANQGSEA. The CDR3 runs 13 residues. Trimming pared 4 bases from V and 3 bases from J, leaving 11 bases between. The CDR3 sequence: CSVVRAGTDTQYF. The CDR3 DNA follows: TGCAGCGTTGTGCGGGCCGGTACAGATACGCAGTATTTT.

The chain recombines TRBV27 with TRBJ1-2; TRBD1 agrees at 8 bases. Germline V lookup: CDR1 MNHEY, CDR2 SMNVEV (reference sequence). This CDR3 spans 14 amino acids. With V trimmed by 3 bases and J by 4 bases, 4 bases remained unmatched. CDR3 sequence reads: CASSFRQGAYGYTF. The CDR3 DNA reads TGTGCCAGCAGTTTTCGGCAGGGGGCCTATGGCTACACCTTC.

The chain couples TRBV10-3 to TRBJ2-7; D gene ambiguous. Looked up from germline, CDR1 is ENHRY and CDR2 is SYGVKD. The CDR3 runs to 11 residues. Trimming pared 1 base from V and 5 bases from J, leaving 3 bases between. In DNA, the CDR3 is TGTGCCATCAGTGAGTTGGACGAGCAGTACTTC. The encoded protein is CAISELDEQYF.

This clone was detected a few times. The chain employs TRBV6-5 and TRBJ1-1; D not certain. Germline assignment: CDR1 MNHEY and CDR2 SVGAGI. Trimming removed 2 bases at V and 5 bases at J, with 12 bases between. The CDR3 is 14 amino acids. The CDR3 region is CASSYALTKTEAFF. CDR3 DNA sequence: TGTGCCAGCAGTTACGCCTTAACGAAAACTGAAGCTTTCTTT.

This chain joins TRBV2 and TRBJ1-3; possible D gene TRBD1, 5 bases. The length of the CDR3 is 14 residues. Germline V lookup: CDR1 SNHLY, CDR2 FYNNEI. Between the trimmed V and J ends, which lost 5 bases and 0 bases, there was a span of 8 bases. This CDR3 reads CASSRGNSGNTIYF. CDR3 nucleotide sequence: TGTGCCAGCAGTCGGGGGAACTCTGGAAACACCATATATTTT.

The chain is built from TRBV20-1 and TRBJ2-7; D is unclear. Between the trimmed V and J ends, which lost 1 base and 4 bases, there was a span of 5 bases. Germline values: CDR1 DFQATT, CDR2 SNEGSKA (reference sequence). The CDR3 extends over 11 amino acids. CDR3 region: CSARGPYEQYF. CDR3 coding DNA: TGCAGTGCTAGAGGGCCGTACGAGCAGTACTTC.

The chain uses TRBV10-1 and TRBJ1-1, with TRBD1 identical over 7 bases. Trimming took 9 bases from V and 3 from J; bases not matched to a gene: 13. The CDR3 consists of 15 residues. CDR1 is WNHNN, CDR2 SYGVQD, per germline (reference sequence). This CDR3 is CASSIRGIKYTEAFF. CDR3 sequence (DNA): TGCGCCAGTTCGATCAGGGGGATTAAGTACACTGAAGCTTTCTTT.

V and J are TRBV6-5 and TRBJ1-5; 8 bases agree with TRBD1. Germline V gene sequence: CDR1 MNHEY, CDR2 SVGAGI. The CDR3 is 15 amino acids. With 5 bases clipped from V and 0 bases from J, the junction kept 3 bases outside the gene matches. The CDR3 reads CASSRQGYSNQPQHF. CDR3 DNA sequence: TGTGCCAGCAGTCGACAGGGGTATAGCAATCAGCCCCAGCATTTT.

This sequence joins TRBV11-2 and TRBJ1-2; D may be TRBD1 (6 bases). Trimming removed 5 bases from V and 4 bases from J, with 17 bases in between. The CDR3 has 15 residues. The germline gives CDR1 SGHAT, CDR2 FQNNGV. The CDR3 DNA sequence: TGTGCCAGCAGCCGGGCCGGGACACCGACCTATGGCTACACCTTC. Translating gives CASSRAGTPTYGYTF.

This sequence joins TRBV7-2 and TRBJ2-2, with 8 bases aligning to TRBD2. The CDR3 sequence is 15 residues long. The ends lost 5 bases at V and 4 bases at J; junction bases unmatched: 6. CDR1 is SGHTA and CDR2 is FQGNSA in the germline V gene. The CDR3: CASSPGGDATGELFF. In nucleotides, the CDR3 is TGTGCCAGCAGCCCCGGGGGGGATGCCACCGGGGAGCTGTTTTTT.

V and J are TRBV7-9 and TRBJ1-3, with D possibly being TRBD1 (5 bases). V was clipped by 5 bases and J by 2 bases, with 13 bases between them. The length of the CDR3 is 15 residues. Per the germline V gene, CDR1 is SEHNR and CDR2 is FQNEAQ (reference sequence). The CDR3 bases are TGTGCCAGCAGCCTCCCATCGGGGCCTGGAAACACCATATATTTT. Translated: CASSLPSGPGNTIYF.

This chain links TRBV5-1 with TRBJ2-7, with D tentatively TRBD1 (6 bases). The CDR3 has 14 amino acids. V lost 0 bases, J lost 0 bases, and 7 bases lay in between. Germline CDR1 SGHRS, CDR2 YFSETQ. Here the CDR3 reads CASSLGDNSYEQYF. CDR3 coding DNA: TGCGCCAGCAGCTTGGGGGACAACTCCTACGAGCAGTACTTC. Using reference TRBV5-1 and TRBJ2-7 for the parts outside the CDR3, the full variable domain is KAGVTQTPRYLIKTRGQQVTLSCSPISGHRSVSWYQQTPGQGLQFLFEYFSETQRNKGNFPGRFSGRQFSNSRSEMNVSTLELGDSALYLCASSLGDNSYEQYFGPGTRLTVT.

The chain has TRBV5-4 and TRBJ2-5; 7 bases map to TRBD2. V gave up 3 bases and J gave up 3 bases; unmatched junction bases: 14. The germline V gene has CDR1 SGHNT and CDR2 YYREEE (reference sequence). The CDR3 runs to 17 residues. CDR3 DNA sequence: TGTGCCAGCAGCTCCCCTTATGGCGGGAGAATCGAAGAGACCCAGTACTTC. Protein: CASSSPYGGRIEETQYF. Full variable domain (remainder filled in from reference TRBV5-4 and TRBJ2-5): ETGVTQSPTHLIKTRGQQVTLRCSSQSGHNTVSWYQQALGQGPQFIFQYYREEENGRGNFPPRFSGLQFPNYSSELNVNALELDDSALYLCASSSPYGGRIEETQYFGPGTRLLVL.

The chain employs TRBV6-5 and TRBJ1-1, with D tentatively TRBD1 (5 bases). The CDR3 covers 14 residues. Trimming left V 3 bases short and J 4 bases short, with 12 bases between. Germline V gene sequence: CDR1 MNHEY, CDR2 SVGAGI. CDR3 protein: CASSYEGPRTEAFF. As DNA, the CDR3 is TGTGCCAGCAGTTATGAGGGACCTCGCACTGAAGCTTTCTTT.

This chain uses TRBV4-1 with TRBJ2-3; D is unresolved. The length of the CDR3 is 12 residues. Germline V gene data show CDR1 as MGHRA and CDR2 as YSYEKL. Trimming took 0 bases from V and 8 from J, leaving 6 bases between them. The CDR3 sequence: CASSQDKRTQYF. CDR3 bases: TGCGCCAGCAGCCAAGATAAGCGTACGCAGTATTTT.

This clone was recorded once. V is TRBV6-1 and J is TRBJ2-1, with 10 positions matching TRBD2. With V trimmed by 0 bases and J by 8 bases, 13 bases remained unmatched. This CDR3 has 18 amino acids. CDR1 is MNHNS, CDR2 SASEGT, per germline. CDR3 nucleotide sequence: TGTGCCAGCAGTGAAGCTTGGGCTAGCGGGGGCCGGGAAGATGAGCAGTTCTTC. Translating gives CASSEAWASGGREDEQFF.